Detailed here is one T cell receptor (beta chain). The table lists this clone with a few counts. The clone's antigen remains unknown. It has no much larger one-base neighbor in the sample; base qualities were not kept. The High Capacity cDNA Reverse Transcription Kit was used to reverse transcribe all of the isolated RNA, meaning that expressed TCRB transcripts were what got sequenced. Naive, central memory and regulatory T cell samples underwent deep immunoSEQ sequencing, averaging about 3.57 million total reads per sample. Sorted cells were lysed in RLT buffer and RNA was extracted with DNase-treated RNeasy Micro or Mini kits, depending on cell number. To prevent cross-contamination, each cell subset was processed individually, whereas patient and healthy donor samples were processed jointly. TCRB sequences were amplified from cDNA with the immunoSEQ multiplex PCR, producing 87-bp fragments spanning the CDR3 region. The amplicons were sequenced using the Illumina HiSeq platform. On the authors' methods: PCR bias was computationally corrected using synthetic template baselines, reads within Hamming distance 2 were collapsed, and singletons that could not be merged were discarded. Reads were aligned to IMGT to assign V, D and J genes, CDR3 length, and insertions or deletions at six rearrangement sites. Clonotype counts were normalized to sorted cell number within each subset before computing true diversity and Gini coefficients with the tcR R package. The overlap coefficient, calculated on TCRB nucleotide sequences, was used to measure repertoire sharing. As a proxy for the pre-selection repertoire, out-of-frame TCRB sequences from naive cells were analyzed. Held by TCRdb, this immuneACCESS table contains in-frame sequences only and omits some clones. Under half of the omission traces to an unresolved V gene where checked; the cause of the rest is unknown. The V and J calls and clone size are taken from that table; D and trimming were inferred from the DNA. This sample gives 970,000 or so clones in total; about 17% of them show up just once. 0.023% of the sample goes to the ten largest clones.

Trimmed from V: 2 bases; trimmed from J: 1 base; junction bases lacking a gene match: 10. CDR1 is given as SGHAT and CDR2 as FQNNGV, both from the germline V gene. Including the terminal cysteine and phenylalanine, the CDR3 comprises 17 residues. The kept DNA is CDR3 alone, 51 bases in frame from the first base. Each donor gave one peripheral blood draw, averaging approximately 0.11 L, which was collected into heparinised tubes. A BD FACSAria II and a panel including CD45RO, CCR7, CD25, CD127, CD95 and CD27 were used to sort naive, central memory, regulatory and stem cell-like memory CD4+ T cells. A purity above 98% was achieved for all sorted populations. PBMCs were separated immediately by Lymphoprep density gradient centrifugation and were stained directly, without being cultured. To minimize batch effects, samples were stained and sorted in pairs, one healthy donor with one patient per experiment.

The data originate from a study of beta chain features in type 1 diabetes (dated by TCRdb to 2016 to 2018). Looking at the study overall: Patients and healthy donors did not differ in mean age, gender distribution, total cell number or subset yield. A total of under 140,000,000 sorted cells were examined across all samples, and the number of cells per subset was strongly correlated with RNA yield. In the study, recently diagnosed type 1 diabetes patients and matched healthy donors were compared on the TCRB repertoires of their sorted circulating CD4+ T cell subsets. Naive and central memory subsets were obtained from all 30 or so donors, but regulatory and stem cell-like memory subsets were isolated from only 8 patients and 8 healthy donors. Overall study outcomes, separate from this receptor: Shorter templates might be favored by PCR, yet because patient and control samples were amplified and corrected together, any such skew would affect both groups equally. Because cDNA was sequenced instead of genomic DNA, highly expressing activated cells could be over-represented, though the groups showed no difference in activation or CD3 levels. Naive, central memory and regulatory TCRB repertoires appeared to be more alike among patients than among healthy donors. At VDJ recombination sites, type 1 diabetes patients had fewer insertions and more deleted nucleotides, which implies abnormalities in thymic rearrangement. A moderate but significant shortening of TCRB CDR3 length was observed in type 1 diabetes patients in all four CD4+ subsets. HLA sub-analyses involved small numbers of individuals, so any influence of HLA type on TCRB rearrangement remained unresolved.

The receptor's source is a woman younger than 30 in good health. The sample consisted of naive CD4+ T cells from blood. Taken with the paper, the label for cell subset or site translates to: true naive CD4+ T cells. The chain links TRBV11-2 with TRBJ2-5, with TRBD2 matching 7 junction bases. The sequenced DNA: TGTGCCAGCAGCTTACAGCTAGCGGATATATCCCAAGAGACCCAGTACTTC. It codes for CASSLQLADISQETQYF.